This T cell receptor (beta chain) is drawn from a study of blood T cell repertoires in COVID-19. Study context: The United States, Italy and Spain were the sources of the acute and convalescent COVID-19 samples. The analysed material was cDNA or gDNA that came from T cells, B-cell-depleted T cells, or PBMCs.

V lost 2 bases and J lost 2, with 7 bases in between. Per the germline V gene, CDR1 is MDHEN and CDR2 is SYDVKM. This CDR3 has 15 residues. In the study's own analysis: Using reference gene primer amplification, nucleated cell counts were estimated. Data came from immunoSEQ multiplex PCR; TCRdb stores just in-frame clones and leaves some out. That table supplies the V and J calls and clone size; D and trimming were determined from the DNA. This table has about 240,000 clones, about 88% appearing once. This clone was seen a single time. The TCR originated in a woman in her sixties or seventies with active or convalescent COVID-19. This rearrangement joins TRBV28 to TRBJ2-6; possible D gene TRBD2, 5 bases. Input material: peripheral blood. The CDR3 DNA is TGTGCCAGCAGTTTAACGAGGGCTGGGGCCAACGTCCTGACTTTC. Its protein is CASSLTRAGANVLTF.